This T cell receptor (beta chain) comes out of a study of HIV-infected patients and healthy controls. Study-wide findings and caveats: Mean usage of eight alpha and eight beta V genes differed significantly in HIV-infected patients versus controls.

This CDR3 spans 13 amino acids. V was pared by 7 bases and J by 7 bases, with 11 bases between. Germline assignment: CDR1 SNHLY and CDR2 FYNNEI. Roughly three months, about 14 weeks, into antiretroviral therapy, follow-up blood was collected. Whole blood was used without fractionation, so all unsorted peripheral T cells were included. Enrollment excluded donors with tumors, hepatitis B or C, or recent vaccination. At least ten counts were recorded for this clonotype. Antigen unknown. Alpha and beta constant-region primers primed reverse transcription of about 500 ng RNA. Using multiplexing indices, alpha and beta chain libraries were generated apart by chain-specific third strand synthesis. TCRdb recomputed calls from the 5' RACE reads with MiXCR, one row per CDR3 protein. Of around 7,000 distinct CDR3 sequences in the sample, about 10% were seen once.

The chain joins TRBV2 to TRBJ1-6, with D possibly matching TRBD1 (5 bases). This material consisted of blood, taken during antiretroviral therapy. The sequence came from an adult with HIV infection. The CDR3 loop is CASMTDPNSPLHF. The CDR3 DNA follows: TGTGCCAGCATGACAGACCCGAATTCACCCCTCCACTTT.